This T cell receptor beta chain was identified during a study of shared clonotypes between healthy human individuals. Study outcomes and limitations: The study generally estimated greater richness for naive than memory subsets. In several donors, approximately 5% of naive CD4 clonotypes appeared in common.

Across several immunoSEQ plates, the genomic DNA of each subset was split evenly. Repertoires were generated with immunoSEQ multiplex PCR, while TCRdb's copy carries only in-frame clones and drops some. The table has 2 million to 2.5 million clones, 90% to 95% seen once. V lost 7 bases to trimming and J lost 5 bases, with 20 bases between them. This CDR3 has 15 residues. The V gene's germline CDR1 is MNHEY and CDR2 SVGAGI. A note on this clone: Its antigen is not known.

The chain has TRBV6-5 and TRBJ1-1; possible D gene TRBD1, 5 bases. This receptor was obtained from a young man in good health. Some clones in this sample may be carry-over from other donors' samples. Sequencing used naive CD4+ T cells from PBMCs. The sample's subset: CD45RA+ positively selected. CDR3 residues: CASTLLGVGKTEAFF. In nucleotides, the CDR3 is TGTGCCAGCACCCTGCTGGGGGTAGGAAAGACTGAAGCTTTCTTT.